The rows below give T cell receptor beta chains drawn from one sample of a study of metastatic and nonmetastatic thyroid tumors. TCRdb redid the clone calls on the PCR reads using MiXCR. The table records about 56,000 clones, roughly 29% of them present only once. The source material was blood. Every receptor here comes from a female donor with papillary thyroid cancer or a benign thyroid nodule (not recorded which). Some clones in this sample may be carry-over from other donors' samples. Both conserved end residues are part of each CDR3. Fields, in order: V gene, D gene, CDR3 length, clone size, J gene, CDR3 protein, CDR3 DNA. A D gene is named only where the DNA matches it firmly. The size field is filled for only some rows; it gives once, few, many or a size class.

>TRBV7-6|.|14|.|TRBJ2-7
CASSLMGNFYEQYF
TGTGCCAGCAGCTTAATGGGTAACTTCTACGAGCAGTACTTC
>TRBV10-3|TRBD2|16|few|TRBJ2-2
CAIRSEGLAAMGELFF
TGTGCCATCAGAAGTGAGGGACTAGCGGCAATGGGGGAGCTGTTTTTT
>TRBV30|.|14|many|TRBJ2-2
CAWSPGSNTGELFF
TGTGCCTGGAGTCCGGGATCGAACACCGGGGAGCTGTTTTTT
>TRBV28|.|15|.|TRBJ1-6
CASNPAGIYNSPLHF
TGTGCCAGCAACCCGGCAGGGATTTATAATTCACCCCTCCACTTT
>TRBV20-1|.|15|.|TRBJ2-3
CSAPPRARGTDTQYF
TGCAGTGCTCCCCCTCGGGCTAGAGGCACAGATACGCAGTATTTT
>TRBV6-1|TRBD1|15|few|TRBJ2-7
CASSPGQGASYEQYF
TGTGCCAGCAGCCCCGGACAGGGGGCTTCCTACGAGCAGTACTTC
>TRBV6-2/TRBV6-3|.|13|.|TRBJ2-3
CASRGLHTDTQYF
TGTGCCAGCAGGGGACTGCACACAGATACGCAGTATTTT
>TRBV12-3/TRBV12-4|.|14|few|TRBJ2-5
CASSFFNREETQYF
TGTGCCAGCAGTTTCTTCAACAGGGAAGAGACCCAGTACTTC
>TRBV20-1|.|12|many|TRBJ2-5
CSVRGRAQTQYF
TGCAGTGTTAGGGGGAGGGCGCAGACCCAGTACTTC
>TRBV19|.|15|few|TRBJ2-6
CASSPTRSGANVLTF
TGTGCCAGTAGTCCCACTAGGTCTGGGGCCAACGTCCTGACTTTC
>TRBV7-9|.|11|medium-sized|TRBJ1-2
CASSLNIGYTF
TGTGCCAGCAGTCTTAACATCGGCTACACCTTC
>TRBV24-1|TRBD2|16|once|TRBJ2-1
CATSESGTSGLFEQFF
TGTGCCACCAGTGAGTCCGGGACTAGCGGGCTATTCGAGCAGTTCTTC
>TRBV7-2|.|15|few|TRBJ1-2
CASSLGGGVNYGYTF
TGTGCCAGCAGCTTAGGTGGGGGGGTTAACTATGGCTACACCTTC
>TRBV20-1|TRBD1|15|few|TRBJ1-6
CSARQGVSNDSPLHF
TGCAGTGCTAGACAGGGGGTTAGTAACGATTCACCCCTCCACTTT
>TRBV12-3/TRBV12-4|TRBD2|15|.|TRBJ2-1
CASSLGSGTINEQFF
TGTGCCAGCAGTTTAGGTAGCGGGACTATCAATGAGCAGTTCTTC
>TRBV27|.|16|.|TRBJ1-3
CASSPGSGYSGNTIYF
TGTGCCAGCAGTCCTGGTTCGGGCTACTCTGGAAACACCATATATTTT
>TRBV19|.|14|few|TRBJ1-1
CASSIMGRGTEAFF
TGTGCCAGTAGTATAATGGGGCGCGGCACTGAAGCTTTCTTT
>TRBV6-1|.|14|.|TRBJ2-6
CASDPRSGANVLTF
TGTGCCAGCGACCCACGCTCTGGGGCCAACGTCCTGACTTTC
>TRBV27|.|13|few|TRBJ2-1
CASSLTNYNEQFF
TGTGCCAGCAGTTTGACTAACTACAATGAGCAGTTCTTC
>TRBV20-1|.|15|few|TRBJ1-1
CSARGPLRGYTEAFF
TGCAGTGCTAGGGGTCCTCTGAGGGGGTACACTGAAGCTTTCTTT
>TRBV19|.|15|few|TRBJ2-3
CASRKLRESTDTQYF
TGTGCCAGTAGAAAACTCAGGGAAAGCACAGATACGCAGTATTTT
>TRBV18|.|13|.|TRBJ1-2
CASSPPGNYGYTF
TGTGCCAGCTCACCACCCGGTAACTATGGCTACACCTTC
>TRBV2|.|13|.|TRBJ2-2
CASSGSTRGELFF
TGTGCCAGCAGTGGTTCGACTCGCGGGGAGCTGTTTTTT
>TRBV27|TRBD1|16|few|TRBJ1-1
CASSSLRGLGNTEAFF
TGTGCCAGCAGCTCCCTCAGGGGGCTGGGGAACACTGAAGCTTTCTTT
>TRBV10-3|.|12|medium-sized|TRBJ2-3
CATGQSTDTQYF
TGTGCCACCGGACAGAGCACAGATACGCAGTATTTT
>TRBV19|.|13|few|TRBJ2-7
CASSIGQEYEQYF
TGTGCCAGTAGTATAGGACAGGAGTACGAGCAGTACTTC
>TRBV28|TRBD1|12|few|TRBJ2-7
CASSPGTGEQYF
TGTGCCAGCAGTCCTGGGACAGGGGAGCAGTACTTC
>TRBV3-1|.|13|.|TRBJ1-4
CASRWGSEEKLFF
TGTGCCAGCAGGTGGGGATCGGAAGAAAAACTGTTTTTT
>TRBV4-2|.|16|.|TRBJ1-2
CASSPREVTRLYGYTF
TGTGCCAGCAGCCCACGTGAGGTGACAAGACTCTATGGCTACACCTTC